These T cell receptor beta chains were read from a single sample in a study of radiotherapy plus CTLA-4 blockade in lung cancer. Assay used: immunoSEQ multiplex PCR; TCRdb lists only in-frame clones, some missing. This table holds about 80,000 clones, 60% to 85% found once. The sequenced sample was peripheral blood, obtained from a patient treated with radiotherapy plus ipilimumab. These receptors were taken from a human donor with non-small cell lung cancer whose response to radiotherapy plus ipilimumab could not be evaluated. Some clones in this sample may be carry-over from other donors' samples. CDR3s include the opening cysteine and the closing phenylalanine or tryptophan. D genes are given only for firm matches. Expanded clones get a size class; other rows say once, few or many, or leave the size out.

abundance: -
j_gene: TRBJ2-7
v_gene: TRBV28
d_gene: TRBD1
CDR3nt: TGTGCCAGCAGTCTCCCCATAGAACAGGGGACAAAGCCTTTCTACGAGCAGTACTTC
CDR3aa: CASSLPIEQGTKPFYEQYF

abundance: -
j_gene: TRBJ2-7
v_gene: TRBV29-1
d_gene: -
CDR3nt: TGCAGCGTTCAGACAGGGAGGTCCTACGAGCAGTACTTC
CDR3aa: CSVQTGRSYEQYF

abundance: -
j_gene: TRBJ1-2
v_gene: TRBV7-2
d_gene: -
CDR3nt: TGTGCCAGCAGCTTAGCGGCGGTGGGCTACACCTTC
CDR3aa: CASSLAAVGYTF

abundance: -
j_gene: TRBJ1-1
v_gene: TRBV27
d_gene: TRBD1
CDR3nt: TGTGCCAGCAGAGGACAGGGAAGGTTGGGCACTGAAGCTTTCTTT
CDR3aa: CASRGQGRLGTEAFF

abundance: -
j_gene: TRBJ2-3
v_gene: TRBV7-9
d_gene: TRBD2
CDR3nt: TGTGCCAGCAGCCGGCGGCGGGGGGGTGGCACAGATACGCAGTATTTT
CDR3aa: CASSRRRGGGTDTQYF

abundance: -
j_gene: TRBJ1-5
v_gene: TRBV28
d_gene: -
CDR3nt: TGTGCCAGCACCCCCTTGGGGGGGGGCAATCAGCCCCAGCATTTT
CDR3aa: CASTPLGGGNQPQHF

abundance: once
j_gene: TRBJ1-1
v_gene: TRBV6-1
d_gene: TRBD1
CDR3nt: TGTGCCAGCAGTCGACAGGGGAGGAATGAAGCTTTCTTT
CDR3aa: CASSRQGRNEAFF

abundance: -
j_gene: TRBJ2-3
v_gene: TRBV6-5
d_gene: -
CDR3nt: TGTGCCAGCAGTTATGGGCTTAGCACAGATACGCAGTATTTT
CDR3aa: CASSYGLSTDTQYF

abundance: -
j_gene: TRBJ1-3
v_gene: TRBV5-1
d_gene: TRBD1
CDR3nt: TGCGCCAGCAGCTTGGGACAGGGGGGAAACACCATATATTTT
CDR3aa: CASSLGQGGNTIYF

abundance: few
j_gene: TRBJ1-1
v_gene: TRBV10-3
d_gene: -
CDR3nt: TGTGCCATCAGTGAAGAACAGAACACTGAAGCTTTCTTT
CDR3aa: CAISEEQNTEAFF

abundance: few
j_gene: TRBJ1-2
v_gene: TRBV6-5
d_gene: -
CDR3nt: TGTGCCAGCAGTTTCTCCGGTACAGGGTCTAACTATGGCTACACCTTC
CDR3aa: CASSFSGTGSNYGYTF

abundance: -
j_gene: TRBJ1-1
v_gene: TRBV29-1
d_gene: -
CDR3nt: TGCAGCGTTGAAGGGGGAGGGGCGGGCACTGAAGCTTTCTTT
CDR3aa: CSVEGGGAGTEAFF

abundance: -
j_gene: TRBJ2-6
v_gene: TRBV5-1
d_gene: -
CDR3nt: TGCGCCAGCACAGGGGAGTCTGGGGCCAACGTCCTGACTTTC
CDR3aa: CASTGESGANVLTF